The 30 T cell receptor beta chains below come from one sample, sequenced in a study of tumor-infiltrating lymphocytes in oesophageal squamous cell carcinoma. TCRdb independently ran MiXCR on the PCR reads; one entry per CDR3 protein. This repertoire shows 13,000 or so distinct CDR3 sequences, under 60% found once; its top ten account for about 12%. Source material: blood. These receptors all stem from a female donor with esophageal squamous cell carcinoma.

About this clonotype itself: A clone one base away is much larger, so this may be a read error. V and J are TRBV9 and TRBJ2-3; D ambiguous. The germline CDR1 and CDR2 sequences are SGDLS and YYNGEE. The CDR3 is 15 amino acids. V lost 2 bases and J 0 bases, leaving 10 bases between the germline ends. The CDR3 region is CASSVRVGSTDTQYF. CDR3 bases: TGTGCCAGCAGCGTCCGGGTCGGTAGCACAGATACGCAGTATTTT.

This rearrangement joins TRBV2 to TRBJ1-6, with TRBD1 identical over 8 bases. Germline V gene lookup returns CDR1 SNHLY and CDR2 FYNNEI. The V and J ends lost 3 bases and 6 bases, in that order; junction bases with no gene match: 4. This CDR3 has 15 residues. This CDR3 reads CASSDSTGANSPLHF. The CDR3 DNA follows: TGTGCCAGCAGTGACTCGACAGGGGCTAATTCACCCCTCCACTTT.

This clonotype was seen only a few times. The chain is built from TRBV7-6 and TRBJ2-1; D is ambiguous. This CDR3 is 12 amino acids long. The V gene's germline CDR1 is SGHVS and CDR2 FNYEAQ. V gave up 3 bases and J gave up 6 bases, with 6 bases separating them. The CDR3 loop reads CASSFYRNEQFF. Here the CDR3 DNA reads TGTGCCAGCAGCTTCTATCGCAATGAGCAGTTCTTC.

This sequence joins TRBV27 and TRBJ2-4, with D maybe TRBD1 (5 bases). Trimming removed 2 bases at V and 7 bases at J, with 12 bases between. This CDR3 has 14 residues. The V gene's germline CDR1 is MNHEY and CDR2 SMNVEV (reference sequence). DNA of the CDR3: TGTGCCAGCAGTTTACAGGGATCTGGGAACATTCAGTACTTC. This gives the protein CASSLQGSGNIQYF.

The chain couples TRBV28 to TRBJ2-5; a weak D match, TRBD2 (6 bases). Trimming cost V 3 bases and J 5 bases, with 16 bases left between them. CDR1 is MDHEN, CDR2 SYDVKM, per germline. The CDR3 contains 15 residues. The DNA of the CDR3 is TGTGCCAGCAGTTTTGAGACGGGGGTTCGTGAGACCCAGTACTTC. It translates to CASSFETGVRETQYF.

This clonotype was recorded a few times. This chain's CDR3 is CASSRGGGRSYGYTF. CDR3 nucleotides: TGTGCCAGCAGCCGGGGTGGGGGGCGCAGCTATGGCTACACCTTC. This sequence joins TRBV9 and TRBJ1-2, with D perhaps matching TRBD1 (6 bases). The CDR3 length is 15 residues. Trimming stripped 4 bases from V and 4 bases from J, with 17 bases between. The germline gives CDR1 SGDLS, CDR2 YYNGEE.

The sample holds a few counts of this clonotype. The chain carries TRBV7-8 and TRBJ2-1; 9 nucleotides agree with TRBD2. CDR1 and CDR2 (germline): SGHVS, FQNEAQ. Germline trimming cut 4 bases from V and 2 bases from J; bases unmatched to any gene: 6. The CDR3 is 16 amino acids. The CDR3 spells CASSYTTSGTYNEQFF. CDR3 nucleotides: TGTGCCAGCAGCTATACGACTAGCGGAACCTACAATGAGCAGTTCTTC.

This clonotype was picked up a small number of times. This chain uses TRBV7-6 with TRBJ2-1; D unclear. CDR1 SGHVS and CDR2 FNYEAQ come from the germline V gene. Trimming left V 4 bases short and J 8 bases short, with 15 bases between. The CDR3 has 14 residues. CDR3 nucleotide sequence: TGTGCCAGCAGCTCGAGACCCGATGGGGATGAGCAGTTCTTC. Its protein is CASSSRPDGDEQFF.

The J gene is TRBJ2-2, the V gene TRBV11-1; D is uncertain. There are 12 residues in the CDR3. Trimming removed 5 bases at V and 7 bases at J, with 8 bases between. Germline V lookup: CDR1 SGHAT, CDR2 FQDESV (reference sequence). For the CDR3, the DNA is TGTGCCAGCAGCCTAGGTAGCGGGGAGCTGTTTTTT. Translated, it gives CASSLGSGELFF.

Points on this clonotype: A much larger clone lies a single base off, so this may be a read error. J is TRBJ2-4 and V is TRBV7-6, with D unclear. In germline, CDR1 is SGHVS, CDR2 FNYEAQ. The CDR3 has 13 residues. The V end was cut by 1 base, the J end by 15 bases, with 16 bases between. The chain's CDR3 is CASSLVLSYEPYF. The CDR3 nucleotides read TGTGCCAGCAGCTTAGTTCTAAGCTACGAGCCGTACTTC.

This clonotype is labeled as medium-sized. CDR3 region: CASGAPPSYEQYF. The CDR3 DNA follows: TGTGCCAGCGGAGCTCCCCCCTCCTACGAGCAGTACTTC. The chain is built from TRBV6-1 and TRBJ2-7; D gene ambiguous. Trimming left V 8 bases short and J 0 bases short, with 11 bases between. The CDR3 spans 13 residues. From germline, CDR1 is MNHNS and CDR2 SASEGT.

The rearrangement uses TRBV7-9 and TRBJ2-5; a possible D gene is TRBD2 (6 bases). V shed 2 bases and J shed 11 bases, with 21 bases lying between them. The germline gives CDR1 SEHNR, CDR2 FQNEAQ (reference sequence). This CDR3 contains 15 residues. The CDR3 loop is CASSLKGTPYNEQYF. The CDR3 DNA reads as TGTGCCAGCAGCTTAAAGGGGACTCCCTACAATGAGCAGTACTTC.

The chain combines TRBV5-5 with TRBJ1-1, with D perhaps matching TRBD1 (5 bases). The CDR3 is made up of 14 amino acids. Between the trimmed V and J ends, which lost 0 bases and 3 bases, there was a span of 9 bases. The germline CDR1 and CDR2 sequences are SGHKS and YYEKEE (reference sequence). DNA for the CDR3: TGTGCCAGCAGCTTGGCTGGGGGGTACACTGAAGCTTTCTTT. This codes for CASSLAGGYTEAFF.

The V call is TRBV10-3, the J call TRBJ2-2, with TRBD2 identical over 7 bases. Germline V gene data show CDR1 as ENHRY and CDR2 as SYGVKD. This CDR3 comprises 15 residues. The ends lost 6 bases at V and 4 bases at J; junction bases unmatched: 8. The CDR3 is CAIRGLGLVTGELFF. CDR3 coding DNA: TGTGCCATCAGAGGACTAGGTCTGGTCACCGGGGAGCTGTTTTTT.

The V gene is TRBV7-2, the J gene TRBJ2-6; a weak D match, TRBD1 (6 bases). Trimming took off 3 bases at V and 1 base at J, with 16 bases between the two ends. The germline gives CDR1 SGHTA, CDR2 FQGNSA. This CDR3 has 18 amino acids. The CDR3 is CASSFLPRTASGANVLTF. CDR3 coding DNA: TGTGCCAGCAGCTTTCTACCTCGGACAGCTTCTGGGGCCAACGTCCTGACTTTC.

This CDR3 reads CASSLRTSGRAGTETQYF. CDR3 sequence (DNA): TGTGCCAGCAGCTTGAGGACTAGCGGGAGGGCCGGTACGGAGACCCAGTACTTC. The V and J genes are TRBV7-3 and TRBJ2-1; TRBD2 matches 15 bases. The J call may be wrong; the DNA end is better matched by TRBJ2-5. The CDR3 length is 18 residues. Germline V gene lookup returns CDR1 SGHTA and CDR2 FQGTGA.

V and J are TRBV7-2 and TRBJ2-5; 7 bases line up with TRBD1. The J call could be wrong; TRBJ2-1 is a better fit for the DNA end. The CDR3 is made up of 15 amino acids. Germline V gene sequence: CDR1 SGHTA, CDR2 FQGNSA. Here the CDR3 reads CASSFRDSPSNEQFF. The CDR3 bases are TGTGCCAGCAGCTTCCGGGACAGCCCGTCCAATGAGCAGTTCTTC.

The CDR3 reads CASSVSQETQYF. The CDR3 nucleotides read TGTGCCAGCAGCGTAAGCCAAGAGACCCAGTACTTC. The genes are TRBV7-4 and TRBJ2-5; D ambiguous. The length of the CDR3 is 12 residues. Germline values: CDR1 SGHVT, CDR2 SQSDAQ. Trimming removed 5 bases at V and 1 base at J, with 5 bases between.

The chain couples TRBV7-6 to TRBJ2-2; 9 bases line up with TRBD2. The CDR3 covers 17 residues. The V segment lost 2 bases and the J segment 6 bases; nucleotides outside the gene matches: 10. CDR1 is SGHVS and CDR2 is FNYEAQ in the germline V gene. The CDR3 DNA follows: TGTGCCAGCAGCTTATCGGCGGGAGGGCCGGAGGCCGGGGAGCTGTTTTTT. It yields the protein CASSLSAGGPEAGELFF.

The V gene is TRBV7-3, the J gene TRBJ2-3; D is ambiguous. The CDR3 loop spans 13 amino acids. From germline, CDR1 is SGHTA and CDR2 FQGTGA. The V end was cut by 3 bases, the J end by 4 bases, with 8 bases between. The CDR3 here is CASSFSGADTQYF. The CDR3 DNA is TGTGCCAGCAGCTTTTCGGGCGCAGATACGCAGTATTTT.

The chain combines TRBV7-8 with TRBJ2-5; TRBD2 matches 7 bases. The CDR3 loop spans 15 amino acids. Looked up from germline, CDR1 is SGHVS and CDR2 is FQNEAQ. V gave up 2 bases and J gave up 4 bases; unmatched junction bases: 7. The CDR3 is CASSLWRELLETQYF. CDR3 nucleotides: TGTGCCAGCAGCTTATGGCGGGAGTTGTTAGAGACCCAGTACTTC.

V is TRBV6-1 and J is TRBJ2-1, with D possibly TRBD1 on 6 matching bases. CDR3 length: 15 amino acids. Germline CDR1 and CDR2: MNHNS and SASEGT. Between the trimmed V and J ends, which lost 7 bases and 12 bases, there was a span of 25 bases. Here the CDR3 DNA reads TGTGCCAGCACCCAACAGGGAAATCGGAGAGATACGCAGTTCTTC. Its protein is CASTQQGNRRDTQFF.

This chain joins TRBV7-9 and TRBJ2-7; no firm D call. Trimming took 3 bases from V and 2 from J, leaving 5 bases between them. The germline gives CDR1 SEHNR, CDR2 FQNEAQ (reference sequence). The CDR3 covers 12 residues. The CDR3 loop is CASSFKAYEQYF. The CDR3 region has the DNA TGTGCCAGCAGCTTTAAAGCCTACGAGCAGTACTTC.

The gene calls are TRBV12-3 or TRBV12-4 and TRBJ2-1, with D unresolved. The DNA end is a closer match to TRBJ2-7, so the J assignment may be wrong. The CDR3 has 12 amino acids. Written as DNA, the CDR3 is TGTGCCAGCAGTTTAATCGGCTACGAGCAGTACTTC. Residues: CASSLIGYEQYF.

This chain links TRBV6-1 with TRBJ2-4; D ambiguous. The J call may be incorrect, as the DNA end agrees better with TRBJ2-7. The germline V gene encodes CDR1 MNHNS and CDR2 SASEGT. The CDR3 loop spans 14 amino acids. CDR3 region: CASGTVFRSYEQYF. CDR3 nucleotide sequence: TGTGCCAGCGGTACAGTGTTCCGTTCCTACGAGCAGTACTTC.

This sequence joins TRBV6-1 and TRBJ2-5; 7 bases match TRBD2. The assigned J gene may be wrong: the sequence end matches TRBJ2-1 better. The CDR3 totals 15 residues. Germline V gene sequence: CDR1 MNHNS, CDR2 SASEGT. The CDR3 nucleotides read TGTGCCAGCAGTTCGACTAGGAGGGAGGGCAATGAGCAGTTCTTC. Translating gives CASSSTRREGNEQFF.

The genes are TRBV7-6 and TRBJ2-5; the D gene is possibly TRBD2 (5 bases). The closer fit of TRBJ2-4 to the DNA end suggests the J call may be wrong. Germline CDR1 and CDR2: SGHVS and FNYEAQ. The CDR3 is 14 residues long. Here the CDR3 reads CASSLLRDKNIQYF. As DNA, the CDR3 is TGTGCCAGCAGCTTACTCCGGGACAAAAACATTCAGTACTTC.

The V call is TRBV7-3, the J call TRBJ2-6, with D perhaps matching TRBD1 (6 bases). This CDR3 is 15 amino acids long. With 4 bases removed from V and 2 bases from J, the gap between germline ends came to 9 bases. The germline V gene encodes CDR1 SGHTA and CDR2 FQGTGA. Here the CDR3 DNA reads TGTGCCAGCAGCTCGTACAGGGCTGGGGCCAACGTCCTGACTTTC. Residues: CASSSYRAGANVLTF.

This clonotype showed up just once. The rearrangement uses TRBV7-2 and TRBJ2-1; D is ambiguous. The CDR3 is 15 residues long. V shed 1 base and J shed 0 bases, with 7 bases lying between them. Germline CDR1 reads SGHTA; CDR2 reads FQGNSA. CDR3 sequence (DNA): TGTGCCAGCAGCTTAGGGTGGAGCTCCTACAATGAGCAGTTCTTC. Its translation is CASSLGWSSYNEQFF.

The genes are TRBV6-2 or TRBV6-3 and TRBJ2-1; possibly TRBD1 for D (7 bases). The J call is doubtful: the DNA matches TRBJ2-7 better. The CDR3 has 15 residues. The germline V gene has CDR1 MNHEY and CDR2 SVGEGT. In DNA, the CDR3 is TGTGCCAGCAGTAAGGGAGGACAGGTCGCAGATACGCAGTACTTC. This gives the protein CASSKGGQVADTQYF.